This TCR beta chain emerged from a study of Ad26.COV2.S vaccination and SARS-CoV-2 variants (dated by TCRdb to the early 2020s). Describing the broader study: TCRbeta repertoire sequencing was used to assess the specificity and breadth of SARS-CoV-2-reactive T cell receptors after Ad26.COV2.S vaccination. The TCR-sequenced set comprised about 32 samples: around 20 Ad26.COV2.S vaccine recipients, 5 placebo recipients and 8 SARS-CoV-2 convalescent individuals.

Taken with the paper, the label for time point translates to: individuals recovered from natural SARS-CoV-2 infection. TCRbeta CDR3 regions were sequenced with the immunoSEQ Assay. After extraction, genomic DNA underwent amplification by bias-controlled multiplex PCR, followed by high-throughput sequencing. The study's processing was this. Collapsing and filtering of sequences were performed to quantify the absolute abundance of each unique TCRbeta CDR3 region. T cell fraction was estimated by normalizing TCRbeta template counts to usable DNA, which was measured by amplifying reference genes present in all nucleated cells. Repertoire TCRs were annotated as SARS-CoV-2-specific when V gene, CDR3 amino acid sequence and J gene were exactly matched to a known reactive TCR set. The reference SARS-CoV-2 TCR set was derived from MIRA and filtered for enrichment in COVID-19-positive ImmuneCODE repertoires, a step that removed public or cross-reactive TCRs. Drawing on the MIRA antigens, annotated TCRs were analysed further at the level of specific ORF or position within ORF. Breadth was defined as the number of annotated unique rearrangements divided by the total number of unique productive rearrangements, and depth was defined as the summed frequency of the annotated unique rearrangements. Group comparisons of TCR breadth used two-sided Wilcoxon rank-sum tests. Here the immuneACCESS table is served through TCRdb, limited to in-frame sequences with V and J called. Missing clones are a known gap in these copies; in checked studies unresolved V genes cover under half, and the rest lacks a known reason. From that table come the V and J calls and clone size; the DNA was used to work out D and trimming. The sample yields about 180,000 clones; roughly nine tenths were counted once. The leading ten clones occupy more than 4.5% of the sample.

As to this clone: It lacks a known antigen. Base quality data are lacking; no much larger clone is found one base away.

Broad study findings and their caveats: Higher spike-specific TCR breadth was observed in Ad26.COV2.S recipients than in placebo recipients (P = 0.0014). After vaccination, spike-specific CD8+ and CD4+ T cell responses were reported to show substantial breadth. Vaccine and placebo recipients had similar non-spike TCR breadth, a finding consistent with the vaccine containing only spike. The authors noted that the TCR breadth and depth analyses may have underestimated total T cell responses.

The sample consisted of peripheral blood, taken after recovery from COVID-19. The TCR sequence derives from a human donor who had recovered from COVID-19.

Here the CDR3 is given as CASSLTTVYEQYF. The bases read TGTGCCAGCAGCTTGACGACAGTTTACGAGCAGTACTTC. The chain couples TRBV5-6 to TRBJ2-7; a tentative D match to TRBD1 spans 5 bases. The CDR3 runs 13 amino acids, cysteine and phenylalanine included. Of the read, only the CDR3 DNA is kept; its 39 bases are in frame from base 1. Trimming removed 1 base from V and 4 bases from J, leaving 9 bases between the germline ends. CDR1 and CDR2, per the germline V gene, are SGHDT and YYEEEE.